This T cell receptor (beta chain) was identified during a study of T-cell memory formation after mild COVID-19. On the study more broadly: TCR clustering was largely donor specific.

Constant-segment-primed 5'RACE gave TCR alpha and TCR beta cDNA libraries with sample barcodes and UMIs. TCRdb redid the calling of the 5' RACE reads with MiXCR, one entry per CDR3 protein. This table holds fewer than 550,000 distinct CDR3 sequences, 20% found once. The CDR3 is 16 amino acids. Germline V gene lookup returns CDR1 SGHTA and CDR2 FQGTGA. V was cut by 3 bases and J by 5 bases, with 17 bases left in between. Overall study results and limits: Clones which contracted sat mainly in CM and EM if CD4+, and in EMRA if CD8+. CD4/CD8 balance characterized clones contracting day 15 to 85, and CD4+ skew characterized later expanders.

On this clonotype: Its antigen is as yet unknown.

What was sequenced was PBMCs or a T cell subset sorted from them (not recorded which). This TCR derives from an adult woman who had mild COVID-19 (a few samples of this study predate the infection). Cell type and time point are not known. The chain couples TRBV7-3 to TRBJ2-1; D is possibly TRBD2 (6 bases). CDR3 DNA sequence: TGTGCCAGCAGCTTCCGGGGTAGCGGTCAAAACAATGAGCAGTTCTTC. Protein sequence: CASSFRGSGQNNEQFF.